This T cell receptor (beta chain) was profiled in a study of shared clonotypes between healthy human individuals (TCRdb year 2020). About the full investigation: The cohort comprised a couple of women and three men aged 18 to 49 years. For each donor, three plates each were used for CD4 naive and CD4 memory, two plates were used for CD8 naive, and one plate was used for CD8 memory. The study deeply sequenced blood TCR repertoires of about 5 healthy adults to estimate repertoire size and the extent of clonotype sharing between individuals. To increase sequencing depth and limit assay-specific biases, TCR repertoire library preparation and sequencing were carried out by different laboratories using diverse techniques. Leukapheresis yielded between about 0.94 and 8.9 billion PBMCs per donor. Points the paper makes about the study in general: Sharing across four donors was observed for roughly 5% of naive CD4, under 4% of naive CD8, over 2% of memory CD4, and about 0.4% of memory CD8 clonotypes. Compared with non-shared clonotypes, clonotypes shared by all four sorted-subset donors had higher generation probabilities. Even with the large sequencing depth, rarefaction of the sorted-subset datasets indicated that sequencing was incomplete. Sampling was limited to blood, and TCR repertoires in tissue likely differ from TCR repertoires in blood. Because the study included only a small number of donors, the genetic and exposure-history diversity represented was limited. Pairwise subsampling indicated that sequencing depth was expected to affect the degree of clonotype sharing among donors. Larger estimated clonotype richness was generally found for naive subsets than for memory subsets.

Healthy HIV-negative adults with no recently reported acute infections or vaccinations were included as donors. Only Caucasian adults living in Nashville, Tennessee, USA were represented among the donors. Magnetic negative selection was used to enrich CD4+ T cells, after which naive cells were positively selected on CD45RA and the negative fraction became the memory subset. After blood collection by leukapheresis, PBMCs were isolated using Ficoll-Histopaque density gradient centrifugation and then cryopreserved in the vapor phase of liquid nitrogen. Analytical flow cytometry was used to check the purity and quantity of every magnetically sorted T cell population. Each sorted fraction had its genomic DNA isolated and then quantified by UV absorbance on a Nanodrop 2000c. TCR CDR3 regions were amplified from genomic DNA by multiplex PCR using the deep immunoSEQ assay. Extracted genomic DNA from each cell subset was distributed evenly across all wells of several immunoSEQ 96-well plates, and each plate was treated as a replicate. For sorted subsets, approximately 190 ng genomic DNA, equal to tens of thousands of T cell genomes, was loaded into each replicate PCR. Purified libraries were measured with a Qubit 3.0 fluorometer, size-checked on a Bioanalyzer 2100, and measured again with the KAPA Library Quantification kit. Every immunoSEQ 96-well plate was sequenced on a dedicated single-read 150-cycle Illumina NextSeq 550 flow cell. The original pipeline was this. Because the immunoSEQ output held only junctional sequences and lacked quality scores, the filtering could not match the filtering applied to full-length reads. To assign V/J genes and CDR3, sequences were annotated using PyIR, a Python wrapper for IgBLAST v1.9, with IMGT germline references. Reads were removed for weak V/J assignments (E-value above 1e-6), missing CDR3, stop codons, out-of-frame junctions, or ambiguous translated residues. V3J clonotypes were defined as sequences sharing an identical inferred V gene, J gene, and CDR3 amino acid sequence. Percentage overlap between repertoires was computed as shared unique clonotypes divided by the size of the smaller repertoire. Richness of each repertoire was evaluated using RTK rarefaction, the Chao1 estimator, and Recon v2.1 estimates of unobserved clonotypes. Generation probabilities for all TCRbeta clonotypes obtained by the gDNA method from several donors were computed using OLGA. TCRdb provides this immuneACCESS table in a form limited to in-frame rearrangements. Some clones are lacking; in checked studies, under half of them reflect an unresolved V gene, and why the rest are absent is not known. The V and J calls and the clone size are those of that table, but D and trimming were determined from the DNA. The sample yields around 510,000 clones; about 96% were counted once. The ten largest clonotypes hold 0.064% of the sample.

Worth noting for this clone: Its target antigen remains unknown. It has no much larger one-base neighbor in the sample; base qualities were not kept.

Including the terminal cysteine and phenylalanine, the CDR3 comprises 13 residues. Only the CDR3 DNA is retained, 39 bases long and in frame from the first base. As encoded in the germline V gene, CDR1 is SQVTM while CDR2 is ANQGSEA. The source material was naive CD4+ T cells sorted from blood. Taken with the paper, the label for cell subset or site translates to: CD45RA+ positively selected. This clonotype was sampled from a woman aged 30 to 39 in good health. This chain is built from TRBV29-1 and TRBJ1-1; no D segment can be confidently identified. In nucleotide form, the sequence is TGCAGTGTGGCGGGTCGGGCCAACACTGAAGCTTTCTTT. Translation gives CSVAGRANTEAFF.